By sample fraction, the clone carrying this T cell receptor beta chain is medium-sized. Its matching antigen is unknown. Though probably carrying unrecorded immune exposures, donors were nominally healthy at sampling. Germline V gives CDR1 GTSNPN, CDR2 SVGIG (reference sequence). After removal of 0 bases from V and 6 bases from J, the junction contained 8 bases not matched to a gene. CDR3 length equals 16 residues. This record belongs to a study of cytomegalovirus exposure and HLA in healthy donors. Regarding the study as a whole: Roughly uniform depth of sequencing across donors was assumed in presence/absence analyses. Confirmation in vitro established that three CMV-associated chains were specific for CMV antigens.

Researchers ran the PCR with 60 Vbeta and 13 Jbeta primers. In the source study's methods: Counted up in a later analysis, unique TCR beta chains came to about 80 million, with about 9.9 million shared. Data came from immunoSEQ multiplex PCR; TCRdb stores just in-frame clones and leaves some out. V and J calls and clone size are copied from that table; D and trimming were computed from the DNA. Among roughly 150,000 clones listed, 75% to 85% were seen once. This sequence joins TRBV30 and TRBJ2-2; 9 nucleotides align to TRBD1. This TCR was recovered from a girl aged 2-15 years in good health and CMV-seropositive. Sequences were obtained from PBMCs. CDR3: CAWSVLPGQGPGELFF. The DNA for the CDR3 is TGTGCCTGGAGTGTACTGCCGGGACAGGGTCCCGGGGAGCTGTTTTTT.